A selection of T cell receptor beta chains follows, all from one sample in a study of blood T cell repertoires in COVID-19. TCRdb's copy holds only in-frame clones and misses some; the assay was immunoSEQ multiplex PCR. The sample lists about 280,000 clones, about four fifths occurring once. Material: PBMCs or T cells enriched from blood (not recorded which). Receptors originate from a man aged 35 to 55 who had been exposed to COVID-19. The CDR3 runs from the conserved cysteine through the conserved F or W. D genes are given only for firm matches. Size tells how often a clone was seen (once, few, many) or the class of an expanded clone, and some rows leave it out.

v_gene: TRBV7-2; j_gene: TRBJ2-1; abundance: .; d_gene: .; CDR3nt: TGTGCCAGCAGCTTATCAGCGGCAACCTACAATGAGCAGTTCTTC; CDR3aa: CASSLSAATYNEQFF
v_gene: TRBV11-2; j_gene: TRBJ1-1; abundance: .; d_gene: .; CDR3nt: TGTGCCAGCAACGCAGGGGCCCGAGGGGACACTGAAGCTTTCTTT; CDR3aa: CASNAGARGDTEAFF
v_gene: TRBV9; j_gene: TRBJ2-4; abundance: .; d_gene: .; CDR3nt: TGTGCCAGCAGCGCCGATGGCGCCAAAAACATTCAGTACTTC; CDR3aa: CASSADGAKNIQYF
v_gene: TRBV6-5; j_gene: TRBJ1-1; abundance: .; d_gene: .; CDR3nt: TGTGCCAGCAGTAACGCCCAGGGGAACACTGAAGCTTTCTTT; CDR3aa: CASSNAQGNTEAFF
v_gene: TRBV2; j_gene: TRBJ2-5; abundance: .; d_gene: .; CDR3nt: TGTGCTGGTGGGGCAGCTCAAGAGACCCAGTACTTC; CDR3aa: CAGGAAQETQYF
v_gene: TRBV5-6; j_gene: TRBJ2-1; abundance: .; d_gene: .; CDR3nt: TGTGCCAGCGTCCCGGGCGGGTTGGCGTCTTACAATGAGCAGTTCTTC; CDR3aa: CASVPGGLASYNEQFF
v_gene: TRBV7-3; j_gene: TRBJ2-2; abundance: .; d_gene: .; CDR3nt: TGTGCCAGCAGCTTACACCCCAGGGGCACCGGGGAGCTGTTTTTT; CDR3aa: CASSLHPRGTGELFF
v_gene: TRBV7-8; j_gene: TRBJ1-5; abundance: .; d_gene: TRBD1; CDR3nt: TGTGCCAGCAGTCCAGGGGGAGTGGATCAGCCCCAGCATTTT; CDR3aa: CASSPGGVDQPQHF
v_gene: TRBV7-3; j_gene: TRBJ1-2; abundance: once; d_gene: TRBD1; CDR3nt: TGTGCCAGCAGCTCGGGACAGGGGGCATATGGCTACACCTTC; CDR3aa: CASSSGQGAYGYTF
v_gene: TRBV2; j_gene: TRBJ1-5; abundance: .; d_gene: .; CDR3nt: TGTGCCAGCAGACAGCTTAGCAATCAGCCCCAGCATTTT; CDR3aa: CASRQLSNQPQHF